The clone carrying this TCR beta chain was observed a few times. Its cognate antigen is unknown. This sample is drawn from a study of identical twins. Findings and limits, study-wide: For out-of-frame beta sequences, excess twin sharing was weaker.

Germline V gene sequence: CDR1 SGHAT, CDR2 FQNNGV. V lost 0 bases, J lost 2 bases, and 18 bases lay in between. The CDR3 spans 18 residues. Healthy Caucasian donors formed the entire cohort. TCRdb re-analysed the 5' RACE reads in MiXCR, keeping a single row per CDR3 protein. The data contain more than 1.5 million distinct CDR3 sequences, less than 35% of them singletons. The V and J genes are TRBV11-2 and TRBJ2-3, with D possibly being TRBD2 (6 bases). The source of this sequence is a newborn girl in good health. Source material: cord blood. For the CDR3, the DNA is TGTGCCAGCAGCTTAGATCGGGGACTCCGAACGGTCACAGATACGCAGTATTTT. As protein: CASSLDRGLRTVTDTQYF.